One sample yielded the 3 T cell receptor beta chains listed below, sequenced in a study of T cells in Graves' hyperthyroidism and ophthalmopathy. Researchers took RNA transcripts and amplified the TCR beta CDR3 regions from them. Initially, a first-round RT-PCR of the TCR CDR3 employed the HTBI primer set. TCRdb redid the calling of the multiplex PCR reads with MiXCR, one entry per CDR3 protein. The sample holds approximately 560,000 distinct CDR3 sequences, 15% to 18% seen once. The sample consisted of blood. These receptors all come from a woman under 40 with Graves' hyperthyroidism.

This clonotype was detected many times. This chain uses TRBV28 with TRBJ2-7, with 10 bases fitting TRBD2. Trimming cost V 2 bases and J 0 bases; bases outside gene matches: 4. Germline V lookup: CDR1 MDHEN, CDR2 SYDVKM. This CDR3 is built from 16 residues. CDR3: CASSLSTSGISYEQYF. DNA of the CDR3: TGTGCCAGCAGTTTAAGCACTAGCGGGATCTCCTACGAGCAGTACTTC.

The sample holds a few counts of this clonotype. This chain uses TRBV4-1 with TRBJ2-1; 9 positions agree with TRBD2. Germline lookup yields CDR1 MGHRA and CDR2 YSYEKL. The CDR3 contains 12 residues. V shed 2 bases and J 15 bases; nucleotides not matched to a gene: 5. The CDR3 bases are TGCGCCAGCAGCCAACCCAGCGGGAGGACGTTCTTC. Protein: CASSQPSGRTFF.

The sample holds many counts of this clonotype. The chain has TRBV11-2 and TRBJ2-3; 14 nucleotides line up with TRBD2. The CDR3 loop spans 16 amino acids. Germline CDR1 SGHAT, CDR2 FQNNGV. The ends lost 5 bases at V and 3 bases at J; junction bases unmatched: 4. CDR3 bases: TGTGCCAGCAGCCTAGGACTAGCGGGAGGAACAGATACGCAGTATTTT. Residues: CASSLGLAGGTDTQYF.